These 27 T cell receptor beta chains originate from one sample sequenced in a study of tumor-infiltrating lymphocytes in localized non-small cell lung cancer (dated by TCRdb to about 2021). The method was the immunoSEQ multiplex PCR assay. The immuneACCESS repertoire file appears here via TCRdb, limited to in-frame rearrangements. These files lack a portion of the clones; in checked studies, under half of the deficit traces to unresolved V genes, and the cause of the others is not known. Within this sample are around 16,000 clones, with 65% to 80% of them counted one time only. The top ten constitute around 5.2% of the sample. Sequenced: lung tumor tissue. The receptors originated from a human donor with non-small cell lung cancer.

This sequence joins TRBV6-6 and TRBJ2-2, with 8 bases identical to TRBD1. V was pared by 0 bases and J by 2 bases, with 2 bases of the junction left unmatched. The germline CDR1 and CDR2 sequences are MNHNY and SVGAGI (reference sequence). This CDR3 is 16 amino acids long. CDR3 DNA: TGTGCCAGCAGTTACTCGACAGGGGATAACACCGGGGAGCTGTTTTTT. This sequence encodes CASSYSTGDNTGELFF.

The chain joins TRBV7-3 to TRBJ1-4, with D maybe TRBD1 (6 bases). CDR1 and CDR2 (germline): SGHTA, FQGTGA. V was shortened by 4 bases and J by 0 bases, with 12 bases between the two germline ends. The CDR3 is made up of 16 amino acids. The CDR3 DNA sequence: TGTGCCAGCAGCTCCACAGGGCGTACAACTAATGAAAAACTGTTTTTT. This encodes CASSSTGRTTNEKLFF.

V usage is TRBV19 and J usage is TRBJ2-3, with 8 bases lining up with TRBD1. The CDR3 is 16 residues long. V gave up 5 bases and J gave up 4 bases; unmatched junction bases: 11. From germline, CDR1 is LNHDA and CDR2 SQIVND (reference sequence). The chain's CDR3 is CASSDRTGSYPDTQYF. DNA of the CDR3: TGTGCCAGTAGTGACCGGACAGGGAGTTACCCAGATACGCAGTATTTT.

This chain connects TRBV6-4 to TRBJ2-3, with 8 positions matching TRBD2. V was pared by 4 bases and J by 0 bases, with 0 bases of the junction left unmatched. The CDR3 has 14 residues. In germline, CDR1 is MRHNA, CDR2 SNTAGT. The CDR3 here is CASSASGSTDTQYF. Here the CDR3 DNA reads TGTGCCAGCAGTGCTAGCGGGAGCACAGATACGCAGTATTTT.

The V and J genes are TRBV19 and TRBJ2-7, with 8 bases matching TRBD1. Germline trimming cut 0 bases from V and 1 base from J; bases unmatched to any gene: 5. In germline, CDR1 is LNHDA, CDR2 SQIVND (reference sequence). CDR3 length: 16 residues. The CDR3 spells CASSIDQGAASYEQYF. The CDR3 DNA is TGTGCCAGTAGTATAGATCAGGGGGCGGCTTCCTACGAGCAGTACTTC.

The rearrangement joins TRBV5-6 to TRBJ1-5, with D possibly TRBD1 on 5 matching bases. V dropped 4 bases and J dropped 3 bases, with 14 bases sitting between them. The germline V gene encodes CDR1 SGHDT and CDR2 YYEEEE. The CDR3 loop spans 15 amino acids. DNA of the CDR3: TGTGCCAGCAGCCGCTGGGGGTTGATCAATCAGCCCCAGCATTTT. Protein sequence: CASSRWGLINQPQHF.

The V call is TRBV5-4, the J call TRBJ1-1; TRBD1 agrees at 8 bases. The V gene end was trimmed by 4 bases and the J gene end by 3 bases; junction bases not matched to a gene: 5. Germline V lookup: CDR1 SGHNT, CDR2 YYREEE (reference sequence). The CDR3 is made up of 14 amino acids. The CDR3 spells CASSKGQGYTEAFF. The CDR3 nucleotides read TGTGCCAGCAGCAAAGGACAGGGCTACACTGAAGCTTTCTTT.

The rearrangement uses TRBV6-5 and TRBJ2-7; TRBD2 matches 14 bases. V trimming: 2 bases; J trimming: 6 bases; junction bases outside the gene matches: 0. The CDR3 has 14 amino acids. The germline gives CDR1 MNHEY, CDR2 SVGAGI. The CDR3 spells CASSYGLAGGEQYF. Written as DNA, the CDR3 is TGTGCCAGCAGTTACGGACTAGCGGGAGGCGAGCAGTACTTC.

The chain carries TRBV7-2 and TRBJ1-2; D not resolved. V shed 1 base and J shed 2 bases, with 11 bases lying between them. Germline V CDR1 and CDR2: SGHTA, FQGNSA. CDR3 length: 15 residues. CDR3 loop: CASSLDSGTNYGYTF. As DNA, the CDR3 is TGTGCCAGCAGCTTAGATTCAGGAACCAACTATGGCTACACCTTC.

This clone came up a few times. The chain couples TRBV30 to TRBJ2-1; 10 bases map to TRBD2. Germline V gene data show CDR1 as GTSNPN and CDR2 as SVGIG (reference sequence). The CDR3 runs to 15 residues. The J segment lost 6 bases and the V segment lost 3 bases, leaving 8 bases of the junction unmatched. CDR3 sequence: CAWRLAGLWGNEQFF. Written as DNA, the CDR3 is TGTGCCTGGAGACTAGCGGGACTTTGGGGCAATGAGCAGTTCTTC. Using reference TRBV30 and TRBJ2-1 for the parts outside the CDR3, the full variable domain is SQTIHQWPATLVQPVGSPLSLECTVEGTSNPNLYWYRQAAGRGLQLLFYSVGIGQISSEVPQNLSASRPQDRQFILSSKKLLLSDSGFYLCAWRLAGLWGNEQFFGPGTRLTVL.

V usage is TRBV7-2 and J usage is TRBJ1-2; D ambiguous. Trimming took off 1 base at V and 8 bases at J, with 11 bases between the two ends. CDR1 is SGHTA, CDR2 FQGNSA, per germline. The CDR3 spans 13 residues. In DNA form, the CDR3 reads TGTGCCAGCAGCTTAGGTTGGCAGGAGGGCTACACCTTC. Translating gives CASSLGWQEGYTF.

V is TRBV11-2 and J is TRBJ1-5; no reliable D call. CDR3 length: 14 residues. Looked up from germline, CDR1 is SGHAT and CDR2 is FQNNGV. V lost 5 bases and J lost 2, with 10 bases in between. The CDR3 DNA reads as TGTGCCAGCAGCCCTCGCTCGGGCAATCAGCCCCAGCATTTT. Its protein is CASSPRSGNQPQHF.

There are a few counts of this clone. This chain uses TRBV5-6 with TRBJ1-5; possibly TRBD1 for D (6 bases). The CDR3 sequence is 16 residues long. From germline, CDR1 is SGHDT and CDR2 YYEEEE. The V gene lost 3 bases and the J gene lost 3 bases, with 16 bases spanning the gap. The CDR3 DNA is TGTGCCAGCAGCTCCTACAGGGTAGCGGACAATCAGCCCCAGCATTTT. Encoded protein: CASSSYRVADNQPQHF.

CDR3 protein: CASNDRGQGEKLFF. The CDR3 DNA reads TGTGCCAGCAACGACAGGGGGCAGGGTGAAAAACTGTTTTTT. V gene TRBV6-6 combines with J gene TRBJ1-4; TRBD1 agrees at 10 bases. This CDR3 has 14 residues. The V and J ends lost 7 bases and 7 bases, in that order; junction bases with no gene match: 6. Germline V gives CDR1 MNHNY, CDR2 SVGAGI (reference sequence).

The J gene is TRBJ2-7, the V gene TRBV9, with 10 bases identical to TRBD2. CDR1 and CDR2 (germline): SGDLS, YYNGEE. The CDR3 is made up of 15 amino acids. V gave up 3 bases and J gave up 2 bases; unmatched junction bases: 5. This chain's CDR3 is CASSGTSGEAYEQYF. Here the CDR3 DNA reads TGTGCCAGCAGCGGCACTAGCGGGGAAGCCTACGAGCAGTACTTC.

This chain connects TRBV5-6 to TRBJ2-7; tentatively, D is TRBD2 (5 bases). V was clipped by 4 bases and J by 11 bases, with 13 bases between them. Per germline, CDR1 SGHDT and CDR2 YYEEEE. This CDR3 is built from 11 residues. This CDR3 is CASSLRDSKYF. DNA of the CDR3: TGTGCCAGCAGCCTTCGGGATTCCAAGTACTTC.

There are a few counts of this clone. The V and J genes are TRBV7-2 and TRBJ2-1; D is perhaps TRBD1 (6 bases). The CDR3 totals 17 residues. Germline values: CDR1 SGHTA, CDR2 FQGNSA. The ends were cut back, 0 bases at V and 3 bases at J, with 15 bases in the middle. This CDR3 is CASSLAAGTPSYNEQFF. As DNA, the CDR3 is TGTGCCAGCAGCTTAGCAGCCGGGACACCGAGCTACAATGAGCAGTTCTTC.

The chain couples TRBV7-2 to TRBJ2-7; 7 bases match TRBD1. The trim removed 6 bases at V and 3 bases at J, leaving 11 bases unmatched. The CDR3 contains 15 residues. From germline, CDR1 is SGHTA and CDR2 FQGNSA. This CDR3 reads CASRSTGFFGYEQYF. Written as DNA, the CDR3 is TGTGCCAGCAGATCGACAGGGTTTTTTGGCTACGAGCAGTACTTC.

V gene TRBV28 combines with J gene TRBJ2-3; 10 bases align to TRBD2. The germline gives CDR1 MDHEN, CDR2 SYDVKM. The CDR3 is 17 amino acids. V lost 3 bases, J lost 0 bases, and 6 bases stayed unmatched. The CDR3 nucleotides are TGTGCCAGCAGTTTGGAGCGGGAGGGCCTTAGCACAGATACGCAGTATTTT. Its protein product is CASSLEREGLSTDTQYF.

The chain has TRBV9 and TRBJ2-3; 10 bases align to TRBD1. This CDR3 contains 15 residues. Germline-derived CDR1 and CDR2 are SGDLS and YYNGEE. V was pared by 2 bases and J by 2 bases, with 2 bases of the junction left unmatched. CDR3 in DNA: TGTGCCAGCAGCGTCGGGACAGGGGCCACAGATACGCAGTATTTT. It codes for CASSVGTGATDTQYF.

This rearrangement joins TRBV9 to TRBJ2-3, with D possibly TRBD2 on 5 matching bases. The CDR3 runs to 16 residues. Germline assignment: CDR1 SGDLS and CDR2 YYNGEE. V lost 0 bases, J lost 1 base, and 12 bases lay in between. The CDR3 region is CASSVELRARTDTQYF. The DNA for the CDR3 is TGTGCCAGCAGCGTAGAATTGCGGGCCCGCACAGATACGCAGTATTTT.

V gene TRBV5-5 combines with J gene TRBJ2-3; D gene uncertain. CDR1 and CDR2 (germline): SGHKS, YYEKEE (reference sequence). The CDR3 spans 16 residues. With 0 bases removed from V and 5 bases from J, the gap between germline ends came to 16 bases. The CDR3: CASSLVGRMGIDTQYF. CDR3 sequence (DNA): TGTGCCAGCAGCTTGGTGGGTCGGATGGGTATAGATACGCAGTATTTT. Full variable domain (rest looked up from reference TRBV5-5 and TRBJ2-3): DAGVTQSPTHLIKTRGQQVTLRCSPISGHKSVSWYQQVLGQGPQFIFQYYEKEERGRGNFPDRFSARQFPNYSSELNVNALLLGDSALYLCASSLVGRMGIDTQYFGPGTRLTVL.

This sequence joins TRBV5-8 and TRBJ2-1, with D possibly called TRBD1 or TRBD2 (7 bases each). Germline CDR1 is SGHTS and CDR2 is YDEGEE. This CDR3 is 16 amino acids long. The ends were cut back, 3 bases at V and 0 bases at J, with 13 bases in the middle. The CDR3 region is CASSYQRDSSYNEQFF. The CDR3 region has the DNA TGTGCCAGCAGCTATCAGCGGGACAGCTCCTACAATGAGCAGTTCTTC.

In its sample, this clone was seen a few times. The rearrangement uses TRBV28 and TRBJ2-7; unclear D gene. CDR1 and CDR2 (germline): MDHEN, SYDVKM. CDR3 length: 14 residues. Trimming left V 4 bases short and J 2 bases short, with 12 bases between. The CDR3 DNA is TGTGCCAGCAGTTCTCTTGGCGGAACCTACGAGCAGTACTTC. Translating it yields CASSSLGGTYEQYF.

The V and J genes are TRBV14 and TRBJ1-2, with D possibly matching TRBD1 (5 bases). V was clipped by 3 bases and J by 3 bases, with 11 bases between them. Germline values: CDR1 SGHDN, CDR2 FVKESK. CDR3 size: 14 residues. The DNA for the CDR3 is TGTGCCAGCAGCCAGGTGTCAGGGTACTATGGCTACACCTTC. Protein: CASSQVSGYYGYTF.

This chain uses TRBV6-6 with TRBJ2-1, with 7 bases matching TRBD1. Germline loops: CDR1 MNHNY, CDR2 SVGAGI (reference sequence). The J segment lost 9 bases and the V segment lost 2 bases, leaving 1 base of the junction unmatched. This CDR3 region has 12 residues. CDR3 in DNA: TGTGCCAGCAGTTACCGGGACAGTGAGCAGTTCTTC. Translation: CASSYRDSEQFF.

This sequence joins TRBV7-2 and TRBJ1-2; 8 nucleotides match TRBD1. The V gene's germline CDR1 is SGHTA and CDR2 FQGNSA. V was clipped by 6 bases and J by 0 bases; unmatched bases: 3. The CDR3 has 14 residues. The CDR3 loop is CASSSGGSNYGYTF. The DNA of the CDR3 is TGTGCCAGCAGTTCAGGGGGCTCTAACTATGGCTACACCTTC. Based on the CDR3 plus reference TRBV7-2 and TRBJ1-2, the full variable domain is GAGVSQSPSNKVTEKGKDVELRCDPISGHTALYWYRQSLGQGLEFLIYFQGNSAPDKSGLPSDRFSAERTGGSVSTLTIQRTQQEDSAVYLCASSSGGSNYGYTFGSGTRLTVV.